This T cell receptor (beta chain) was sequenced during a study of cytomegalovirus exposure and HLA in healthy donors. The PCR ran on 60 Vbeta and 13 Jbeta primers. Only in-frame clones appear in the TCRdb table, and some are missing; sequencing was by immunoSEQ multiplex PCR. The sample shows about 140,000 clones, more than 60% of them seen only once. For this clone: What it binds is not known.

CDR1 and CDR2 from the germline V gene are MNHNS and SASEGT. Trimming took 4 bases from V and 4 from J, leaving 19 bases between them. This CDR3 spans 17 amino acids. Study-level findings and limits: TCR beta chains associated with HLA were, in a later analysis, more clonally expanded than equally common others. HLA allele associations emerged for fewer than 20,000 TCR beta sequences in a later analysis, at 0.05 false discovery rate. CMV serostatus was the only recorded immune exposure for donors.

The sample consisted of PBMCs. The chain recombines TRBV6-1 with TRBJ2-2; D is possibly TRBD1 (6 bases). The TCR originated in a male donor in good health and CMV-seronegative. In nucleotides, the CDR3 is TGTGCCAGCAGTGCGCCTTTTCAGGGGACCTTCACCGGGGAGCTGTTTTTT. Protein sequence: CASSAPFQGTFTGELFF.